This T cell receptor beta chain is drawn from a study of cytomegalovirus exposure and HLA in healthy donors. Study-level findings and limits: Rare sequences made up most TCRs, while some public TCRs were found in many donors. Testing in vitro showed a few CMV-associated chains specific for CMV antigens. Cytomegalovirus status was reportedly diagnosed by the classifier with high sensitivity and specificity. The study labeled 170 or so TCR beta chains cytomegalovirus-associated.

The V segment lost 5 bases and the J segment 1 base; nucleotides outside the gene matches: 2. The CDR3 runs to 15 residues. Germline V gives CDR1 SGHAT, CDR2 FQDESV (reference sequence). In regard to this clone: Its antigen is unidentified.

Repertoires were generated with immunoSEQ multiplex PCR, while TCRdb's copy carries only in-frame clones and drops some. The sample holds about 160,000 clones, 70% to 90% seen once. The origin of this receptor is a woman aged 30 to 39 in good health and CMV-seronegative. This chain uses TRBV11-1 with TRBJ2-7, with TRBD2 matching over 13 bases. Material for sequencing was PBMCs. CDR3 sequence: CASSKGLAGSYEQYF. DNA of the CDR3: TGTGCCAGCAGCAAGGGACTAGCGGGATCCTACGAGCAGTACTTC.